This T cell receptor beta chain appears in the sequencing data of a study of shared clonotypes between healthy human individuals (dated by TCRdb to 2020 to 2022). With regard to the full study: A few men and a couple of women, aged 18 to 49 years, made up the cohort. Per donor, three plates each were used for CD4 naive and CD4 memory, two for CD8 naive, and one for CD8 memory. To estimate repertoire size and how much clonotypes are shared between individuals, the study performed deep sequencing of blood TCR repertoires from roughly five healthy adults. Different laboratories and diverse techniques were used to prepare libraries and sequence TCR repertoires, to increase sequencing depth and limit assay-specific biases. Between about 0.94 and 10 billion PBMCs per donor were obtained by leukapheresis.

Broader findings and caveats from the paper: Compared with non-shared clonotypes, clonotypes shared by all four sorted-subset donors had higher generation probabilities. Sharing across a few donors was observed for about 4.8% of naive CD4, over 3% of naive CD8, over 2% of memory CD4, and around 0.4% of memory CD8 clonotypes. Sampling was restricted to blood, and TCR repertoires in tissues likely differ from the TCR repertoires found in blood. Rarefaction of sorted-subset datasets indicated incomplete sequencing despite the large sequencing depth. Pairwise subsampling indicated that sequencing depth was expected to affect the degree of clonotype sharing among donors. The genetic and exposure-history diversity represented was limited by the small number of donors. Naive subsets generally had larger estimated clonotype richness than memory subsets did.

CD8 naive samples consisted of CD45RO-negative cells that were positively selected for CCR7, yielding a CD45RA+CCR7+ population without TemRA cells. Donors were healthy HIV-negative adults with no recently reported acute infections or vaccinations. Only Caucasian adults living in Nashville, Tennessee, USA were represented among the donors. After blood collection by leukapheresis, PBMCs were isolated using Ficoll-Histopaque density gradient centrifugation and then cryopreserved in the vapor phase of liquid nitrogen. Purity and quantity of every magnetically sorted T cell population were checked by analytical flow cytometry. Each sorted fraction had its genomic DNA isolated and then quantified by UV absorbance on a Nanodrop 2000c. Details on this clone: Its recognized antigen is unknown. Base-call qualities are not available, and no considerably larger clone is one nucleotide away.

Using the deep immunoSEQ assay, TCR CDR3 regions were amplified from genomic DNA by multiplex PCR. Genomic DNA extracted from each cell subset was distributed evenly over all wells of several immunoSEQ 96-well plates, and each plate served as one replicate. For sorted subsets, approximately 0.2 ug of genomic DNA, equivalent to 25,000 to 30,000 T cell genomes, went into each replicate PCR. The purified libraries were quantified using a Qubit 3.0 fluorometer, sized with a Bioanalyzer 2100, and then quantified again using the KAPA Library Quantification kit. Every immunoSEQ 96-well plate was sequenced on a separate single-read 150-cycle Illumina NextSeq 550 flow cell. The original pipeline was this. Because only junctional sequences without quality scores were contained in the immunoSEQ output, filtering matching that applied to full-length reads could not be performed. Sequences were annotated with PyIR, a Python wrapper for IgBLAST v1.9, and V/J genes and CDR3 were assigned using IMGT germline references. Reads were filtered out if the reads had weak V/J assignments (E-value above 1e-6), no CDR3, stop codons, out-of-frame junctions, or ambiguous translated residues. A V3J clonotype was defined by an identical inferred V gene, J gene, and CDR3 amino acid sequence. Percentage overlap between repertoires was computed as shared unique clonotypes divided by the size of the smaller repertoire. RTK rarefaction, the Chao1 estimator, and Recon v2.1 estimates of unobserved clonotypes were used to assess repertoire richness. Generation probabilities for all TCRbeta clonotypes obtained by the gDNA method from several donors were computed using OLGA. TCRdb took over this immuneACCESS table, retaining in-frame rearrangements with V and J assigned. Such tables are incomplete; in checked studies, under half of the missing clones stem from an unresolved V gene, and the remainder is unexplained. The V and J calls and clone size were taken over from that table, and D and trimming were inferred from the DNA. The sample table contains some 2,000,000 clones; only one count was recorded for roughly 95% of them. 0.9% to 1.3% of the sample rests with the top ten.

The sequenced material came from naive CD8+ T cells sorted from blood. The cell subset or site label, read with the paper, signifies: CD45RA+CCR7+. The clonotype was recovered from a man in his late teens or twenties in good health.

The encoded CDR3 is CASSVRGSDNEQFF. The base sequence is TGTGCCAGCAGCGTAAGGGGGAGCGACAATGAGCAGTTCTTC. The chain couples TRBV9 to TRBJ2-1, with TRBD1 perhaps the D gene, on 6 matching bases. The V end loses 1 base and the J end loses 5 bases, and a stretch of 10 bases separates them. From a lookup of the germline V gene, CDR1 and CDR2 are SGDLS and YYNGEE. The CDR3 contains 14 residues, cysteine and phenylalanine counted. The sequence is cut down to CDR3 DNA, 42 bases in frame from base 1.